This entry lists 12 T cell receptor beta chains sequenced from one sample in a study of blood T cell repertoires in COVID-19 (dated by TCRdb to 2020 to 2021). Receptors were amplified or captured by the immunoSEQ multiplex PCR assay. TCRdb mirrors the immuneACCESS table, restricted to in-frame sequences. Some clones are absent from its copies; in checked studies, under half trace to an unresolved V gene, and the reason for the others is unknown. The sample table holds roughly 100,000 clones, of which 80% to 90% were seen once. The top ten clonotypes cover around 1.9% of the sample. Sequencing was carried out using peripheral blood. These receptors were collected from a man aged 45-65 years with COVID-19, enrolled during active disease.

This clone was recorded a few times. The chain recombines TRBV4-3 with TRBJ1-6, with 9 bases identical to TRBD1. Trimming took 0 bases from V and 7 from J; bases not matched to a gene: 4. The CDR3 is made up of 16 amino acids. Germline V gives CDR1 LGHNA, CDR2 YSLEER. The CDR3: CASSQDLTGGNSPLHF. In DNA form, the CDR3 reads TGCGCCAGCAGCCAAGATTTGACAGGGGGAAATTCACCCCTCCACTTT.

This clone has only one observation. The CDR3, as DNA: TGTGCCAGCTCACCACCGAATCTAAGGACAGGTCATCCCGGGGAGCTGTTTTTT. This codes for CASSPPNLRTGHPGELFF. The chain is built from TRBV18 and TRBJ2-2; 7 bases line up with TRBD1. V trimming: 0 bases; J trimming: 6 bases; junction bases outside the gene matches: 13. This CDR3 has 18 residues. Germline V CDR1 and CDR2: KGHSH, LQKENI.

V usage is TRBV5-8 and J usage is TRBJ2-5; D may be TRBD2 (5 bases). The germline CDR1 and CDR2 sequences are SGHTS and YDEGEE. CDR3 length: 15 residues. Trimming removed 4 bases at V and 4 bases at J, with 17 bases between. CDR3 amino acids: CASSNFGRGRETQYF. Written as DNA, the CDR3 is TGTGCCAGCAGCAACTTTGGGAGAGGCAGAGAGACCCAGTACTTC.

This CDR3 reads CASSQQRGRTDTQYF. CDR3 sequence (DNA): TGTGCCAGCAGCCAACAGCGGGGGAGAACAGATACGCAGTATTTT. The rearrangement uses TRBV7-3 and TRBJ2-3; 8 bases line up with TRBD2. The CDR3 sequence is 15 residues long. With 5 bases clipped from V and 3 bases from J, the junction kept 7 bases outside the gene matches. The V gene's germline CDR1 is SGHTA and CDR2 FQGTGA.

This rearrangement joins TRBV7-9 to TRBJ1-1; 9 bases align to TRBD1. J was trimmed by 4 bases and V by 3 bases; bases with no gene match: 6. CDR3 size: 15 residues. Germline loops: CDR1 SEHNR, CDR2 FQNEAQ (reference sequence). Here the CDR3 DNA reads TGTGCCAGCAGCTTGAGGGGACAGGGTTCCACTGAAGCTTTCTTT. It specifies CASSLRGQGSTEAFF.

The chain couples TRBV6-5 to TRBJ2-7; D unclear. The V end lost 7 bases, the J end lost 1 base, and 5 bases lay between the germline ends. This CDR3 is built from 11 residues. The V gene's germline CDR1 is MNHEY and CDR2 SVGAGI. DNA for the CDR3: TGTGCCAGCACTAAATCCTACGAGCAGTACTTC. Amino acid sequence: CASTKSYEQYF.

The genes are TRBV13 and TRBJ2-1, with 11 nucleotides matching TRBD1. Germline CDR1 and CDR2: PRHDT and FYEKMQ (reference sequence). The CDR3 is 16 amino acids. V lost 5 bases and J lost 2; bases outside the gene matches: 5. The CDR3 here is CASSPRGQGAYNEQFF. Here the CDR3 DNA reads TGTGCCAGCAGCCCTCGGGGACAGGGGGCCTACAATGAGCAGTTCTTC.

This rearrangement joins TRBV2 to TRBJ2-2, with D possibly TRBD1 on 6 matching bases. The CDR3 is 16 amino acids. The germline V and J ends were trimmed by 4 bases and 1 base, with 13 bases remaining between them. In germline, CDR1 is SNHLY, CDR2 FYNNEI. The CDR3 region is CASSGDTNRNTGELFF. The CDR3 region has the DNA TGTGCCAGCAGTGGGGACACGAACCGGAACACCGGGGAGCTGTTTTTT.

The sample holds one count of this clone. CDR3 in DNA: TGTGCCAGCAGCTTGGTGTCTGAAGAGACCCAGTACTTC. It translates to CASSLVSEETQYF. The chain uses TRBV5-4 and TRBJ2-5; the D is unclear. Trimming stripped 0 bases from V and 3 bases from J, with 6 bases between. CDR3 length: 13 amino acids. The V gene's germline CDR1 is SGHNT and CDR2 YYREEE (reference sequence).

This chain connects TRBV7-3 to TRBJ2-7; D is perhaps TRBD1 (5 bases). The germline CDR1 and CDR2 sequences are SGHTA and FQGTGA. This CDR3 has 14 residues. V was pared by 2 bases and J by 4 bases, with 12 bases between. The CDR3: CASSLSAQGYEQYF. CDR3 coding DNA: TGTGCCAGCAGCTTATCGGCCCAGGGATACGAGCAGTACTTC.

The chain couples TRBV3-1 (or the pseudogene TRBV3-2) to TRBJ1-2, with unresolved D. The CDR3 runs to 12 residues. Trimming cost V 0 bases and J 5 bases, with 4 bases left between them. Germline loops: CDR1 LGHDT, CDR2 YNNKEL (reference sequence). CDR3 region: CASSQDQYGYTF. As DNA, the CDR3 is TGTGCCAGCAGCCAAGATCAATATGGCTACACCTTC.

This chain connects TRBV4-2 to TRBJ2-2; maybe TRBD2 (6 bases). The CDR3 is made up of 17 amino acids. Germline V gene sequence: CDR1 LGHNA, CDR2 YNFKEQ. V was clipped by 0 bases and J by 0 bases, with 11 bases between them. DNA for the CDR3: TGTGCCAGCAGCCAAGATGCGGGGAGATCGAACACCGGGGAGCTGTTTTTT. Translation: CASSQDAGRSNTGELFF.